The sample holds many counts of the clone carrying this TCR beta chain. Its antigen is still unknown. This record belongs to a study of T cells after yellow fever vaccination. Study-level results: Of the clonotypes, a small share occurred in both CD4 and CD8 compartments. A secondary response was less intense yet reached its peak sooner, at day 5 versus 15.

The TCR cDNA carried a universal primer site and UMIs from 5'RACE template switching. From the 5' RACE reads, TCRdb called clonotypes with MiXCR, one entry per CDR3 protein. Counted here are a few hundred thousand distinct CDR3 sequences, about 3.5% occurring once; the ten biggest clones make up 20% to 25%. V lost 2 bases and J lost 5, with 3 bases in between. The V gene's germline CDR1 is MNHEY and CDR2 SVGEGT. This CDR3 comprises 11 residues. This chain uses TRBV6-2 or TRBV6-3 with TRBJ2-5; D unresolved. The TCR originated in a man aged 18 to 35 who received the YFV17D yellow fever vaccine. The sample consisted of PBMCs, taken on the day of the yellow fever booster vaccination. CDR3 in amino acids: CASSYPETQYF. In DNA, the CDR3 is TGTGCCAGCAGTTACCCGGAGACCCAGTACTTC.